This entry describes one TCR beta chain. Antigen: not known. This record belongs to a study of T cell responses to AZD1222 COVID-19 vaccine. Points from the study as a whole: Baseline antibody screening turned up just a handful of seropositive AZD1222 recipients. Spike-wide coverage was observed for vaccine-associated CD4 TCRs, with dominant responses at 160-218 and 743-854.

Germline V gene lookup returns CDR1 GTSNPN and CDR2 SVGIG (reference sequence). The ends were cut back, 0 bases at V and 0 bases at J, with 12 bases in the middle. The CDR3 is 16 residues long. TCRdb keeps only in-frame clones here, not all; method: immunoSEQ multiplex PCR. This table has roughly 100,000 clones, about 85% appearing once. The V and J genes are TRBV30 and TRBJ1-3, with a possible D match to TRBD1 (5 bases). The origin of this receptor is an adult in good health. The sequencing used peripheral blood, collected on day 0 of AZD1222 vaccination. The CDR3: CAWSVPGGNSGNTIYF. Written as DNA, the CDR3 is TGTGCCTGGAGTGTACCCGGGGGGAACTCTGGAAACACCATATATTTT.